This T cell receptor (beta chain) originates from a study of T cell responses to AZD1222 COVID-19 vaccine. This CDR3 is 14 amino acids long. V shed 0 bases and J shed 6 bases, with 8 bases lying between them. Looked up from germline, CDR1 is SGHTA and CDR2 is FQGNSA. Profiling relied on immunoSEQ multiplex PCR, and the TCRdb table lists in-frame clones only, not all of them. The sample holds some 95,000 clones, around 87% seen once. As for this clone: Its matching antigen is unknown.

General study points: Two AZD1222 doses significantly raised spike-specific TCR breadth and depth over controls.

The clonotype was recovered from an adult who received the AZD1222 COVID-19 vaccine. Sequencing used peripheral blood, obtained 28 days after the second AZD1222 dose. V gene TRBV7-2 combines with J gene TRBJ1-4; D is unclear. The CDR3 is CASSLAGGDEKLFF. CDR3 bases: TGTGCCAGCAGCTTAGCCGGCGGGGATGAAAAACTGTTTTTT.